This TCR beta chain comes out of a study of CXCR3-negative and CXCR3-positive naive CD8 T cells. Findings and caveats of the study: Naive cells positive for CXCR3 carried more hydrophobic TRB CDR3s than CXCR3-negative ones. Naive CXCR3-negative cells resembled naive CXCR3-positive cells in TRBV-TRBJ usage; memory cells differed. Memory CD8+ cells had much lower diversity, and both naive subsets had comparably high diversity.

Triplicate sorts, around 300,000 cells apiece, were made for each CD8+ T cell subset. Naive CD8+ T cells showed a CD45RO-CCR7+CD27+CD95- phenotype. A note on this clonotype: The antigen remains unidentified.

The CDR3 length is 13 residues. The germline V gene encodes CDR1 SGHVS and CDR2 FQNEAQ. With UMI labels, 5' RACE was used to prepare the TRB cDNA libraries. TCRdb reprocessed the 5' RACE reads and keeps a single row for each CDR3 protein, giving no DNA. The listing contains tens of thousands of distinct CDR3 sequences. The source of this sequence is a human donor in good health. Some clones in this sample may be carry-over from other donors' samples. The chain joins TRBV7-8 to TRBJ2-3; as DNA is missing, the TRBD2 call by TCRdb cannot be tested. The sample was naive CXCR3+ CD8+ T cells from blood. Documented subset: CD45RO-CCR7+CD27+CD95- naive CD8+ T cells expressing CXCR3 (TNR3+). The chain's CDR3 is CASRTGTPDTQYF.